This T cell receptor beta chain was captured in a study of T cells expressing NK-cell markers. Study outcomes and limitations: Whether expanded NKG2C+ T cell clones were HCMV-specific remained unclear. Roughly 6 donors showed dominant NKG2C+ clonotypes comprising roughly 1.0-7.5% of their CD8+ T cells.

In germline, CDR1 is SEHNR, CDR2 FQNEAQ (reference sequence). CDR3 length: 14 residues. As regards this clonotype: Antigen: not known.

As the method of synthesis, 5'RACE template switching with UMIs yielded TCR beta cDNA. TCRdb reprocessed the 5' RACE reads and stores each CDR3 protein as one record, lacking DNA. This specimen shows fewer than 400,000 distinct CDR3 sequences; the ten leading clones hold about 11%. The TCR sequence derives from a woman in her forties or fifties in good health. The specimen sequenced was blood T cells: a sorted CD56 or NKG2C T cell subset, CD4+ or CD8+ T cells, or bulk PBMC T cells (not recorded which). The rearrangement joins TRBV7-9 to TRBJ1-6; TCRdb lists TRBD1, though no DNA is available to test this call. CDR3: CASRPRDGNSPLHF. The whole variable domain, remainder taken from reference TRBV7-9 and TRBJ1-6, is DTGVSQNPRHKITKRGQNVTFRCDPISEHNRLYWYRQTLGQGPEFLTYFQNEAQLEKSRLLSDRFSAERPKGSFSTLEIQRTEQGDSAMYLCASRPRDGNSPLHFGNGTRLTVT.